Below are 5 T cell receptor beta chains sequenced from a single sample in a study of cytomegalovirus exposure and HLA in healthy donors. The primer mix had 60 Vbeta and 13 Jbeta primers. Libraries were prepared by immunoSEQ multiplex PCR; TCRdb keeps only in-frame clonotypes and omits some of them. The sample has about 160,000 clones, around 84% seen once. Sequencing was carried out using PBMCs. These receptors all come from a male donor in good health and CMV-seropositive.

The V call is TRBV27, the J call TRBJ2-7, with 10 nucleotides matching TRBD1. There are 15 residues in the CDR3. The V segment lost 3 bases and the J segment 3 bases; nucleotides outside the gene matches: 5. CDR1 MNHEY and CDR2 SMNVEV come from the germline V gene (reference sequence). The CDR3 nucleotides read TGTGCCAGCAGTTTCTCCGGGACAGGGGTCTACGAGCAGTACTTC. Protein product: CASSFSGTGVYEQYF.

This chain joins TRBV7-9 and TRBJ2-3; 12 nucleotides align to TRBD2. Germline V gene data show CDR1 as SEHNR and CDR2 as FQNEAQ (reference sequence). CDR3 size: 15 residues. Trimming removed 6 bases from V and 6 bases from J; junction bases left unmatched: 7. CDR3 DNA: TGTGCCAGCAGGCTAGCGGGAGGGCCTGGGGATACGCAGTATTTT. Translated: CASRLAGGPGDTQYF.

This chain joins TRBV5-6 and TRBJ2-3; tentative D call: TRBD1 (6 bases). V lost 2 bases and J lost 6, with 19 bases in between. Per the germline V gene, CDR1 is SGHDT and CDR2 is YYEEEE. The CDR3 loop spans 16 amino acids. DNA for the CDR3: TGTGCCAGCAGCTTAGCCTACAGGGACCCCCGGGATACGCAGTATTTT. It encodes CASSLAYRDPRDTQYF.

The rearrangement joins TRBV30 to TRBJ2-5; weak D call: TRBD1 (6 bases). The V gene's germline CDR1 is GTSNPN and CDR2 SVGIG (reference sequence). Trimming stripped 4 bases from V and 4 bases from J, with 16 bases between. The CDR3 runs to 14 residues. This chain's CDR3 is CAWTLGLGAETQYF. In DNA form, the CDR3 reads TGTGCCTGGACTTTAGGTCTGGGGGCAGAGACCCAGTACTTC.

The chain is built from TRBV30 and TRBJ1-4; no clear D. CDR1 is GTSNPN and CDR2 is SVGIG in the germline V gene (reference sequence). Trimming pared 4 bases from V and 8 bases from J, leaving 14 bases between. CDR3 length: 13 residues. CDR3 protein: CAWTAVIREKLFF. CDR3 nucleotide sequence: TGTGCCTGGACTGCGGTTATACGGGAAAAACTGTTTTTT. Supplemented by reference TRBV30 and TRBJ1-4, the full variable domain reads SQTIHQWPATLVQPVGSPLSLECTVEGTSNPNLYWYRQAAGRGLQLLFYSVGIGQISSEVPQNLSASRPQDRQFILSSKKLLLSDSGFYLCAWTAVIREKLFFGSGTQLSVL.